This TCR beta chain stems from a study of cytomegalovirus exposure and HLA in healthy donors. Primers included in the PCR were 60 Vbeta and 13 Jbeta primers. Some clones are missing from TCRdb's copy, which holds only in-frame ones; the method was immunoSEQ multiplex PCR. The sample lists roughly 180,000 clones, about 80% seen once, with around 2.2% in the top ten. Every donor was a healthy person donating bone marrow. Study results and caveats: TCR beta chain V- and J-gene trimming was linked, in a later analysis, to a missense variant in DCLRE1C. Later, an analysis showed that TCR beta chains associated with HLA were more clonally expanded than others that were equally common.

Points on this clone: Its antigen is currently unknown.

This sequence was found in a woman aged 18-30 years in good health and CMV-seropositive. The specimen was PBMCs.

The chain's CDR3 is CASTGTGSIDTQYF. The DNA of the CDR3 is TGCGCCAGCACCGGGACAGGGTCAATAGATACGCAGTATTTT. This rearrangement joins TRBV5-1 to TRBJ2-3, with 9 bases matching TRBD1. V shed 6 bases, J shed 5 bases, and the junction held 7 bases outside the gene matches. CDR1 is SGHRS and CDR2 is YFSETQ in the germline V gene. The CDR3 extends over 14 amino acids.